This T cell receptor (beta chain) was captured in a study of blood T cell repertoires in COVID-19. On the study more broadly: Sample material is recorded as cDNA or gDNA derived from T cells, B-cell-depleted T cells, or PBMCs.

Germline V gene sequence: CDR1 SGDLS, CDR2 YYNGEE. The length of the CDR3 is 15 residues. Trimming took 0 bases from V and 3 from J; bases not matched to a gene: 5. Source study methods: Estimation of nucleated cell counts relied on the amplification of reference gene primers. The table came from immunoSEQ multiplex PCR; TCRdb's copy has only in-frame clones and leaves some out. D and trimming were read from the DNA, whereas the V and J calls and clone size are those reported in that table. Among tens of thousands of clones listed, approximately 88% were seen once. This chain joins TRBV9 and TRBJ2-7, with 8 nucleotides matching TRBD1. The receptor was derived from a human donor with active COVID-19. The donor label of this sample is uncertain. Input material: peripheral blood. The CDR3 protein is CASSVGTGGSYEQYF. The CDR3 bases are TGTGCCAGCAGCGTAGGAACAGGGGGGAGCTACGAGCAGTACTTC.